This T cell receptor (beta chain) appears in the sequencing data of a study of blood T cell repertoires in COVID-19. Study details: COVID-19 samples from acute and convalescent phases originated in the United States, Italy and Spain. Sources were T cells, B-cell-depleted T cells, or PBMCs; the material itself was cDNA or gDNA.

The CDR3 totals 16 residues. Trimming cost V 3 bases and J 0 bases, with 12 bases left between them. Germline-derived CDR1 and CDR2 are SGDLS and YYNGEE. In the study's own analysis: The assay estimated nucleated cells by amplifying reference gene primers. Clones were sequenced by immunoSEQ multiplex PCR, and TCRdb holds only the in-frame ones, with some missing. The V and J calls and clone size were taken over from that table, and D and trimming were inferred from the DNA. The table has approximately 87,000 clones, about four fifths seen once; the top ten hold roughly a sixth. The TCR was taken from a woman of 80 years or more with acute or convalescent COVID-19. Sequencing used peripheral blood. J is TRBJ1-4 and V is TRBV9; TRBD1 is a possible D gene (6 bases). CDR3 residues: CASSGAPGATNEKLFF. Written as DNA, the CDR3 is TGTGCCAGCAGCGGGGCTCCAGGGGCAACTAATGAAAAACTGTTTTTT.